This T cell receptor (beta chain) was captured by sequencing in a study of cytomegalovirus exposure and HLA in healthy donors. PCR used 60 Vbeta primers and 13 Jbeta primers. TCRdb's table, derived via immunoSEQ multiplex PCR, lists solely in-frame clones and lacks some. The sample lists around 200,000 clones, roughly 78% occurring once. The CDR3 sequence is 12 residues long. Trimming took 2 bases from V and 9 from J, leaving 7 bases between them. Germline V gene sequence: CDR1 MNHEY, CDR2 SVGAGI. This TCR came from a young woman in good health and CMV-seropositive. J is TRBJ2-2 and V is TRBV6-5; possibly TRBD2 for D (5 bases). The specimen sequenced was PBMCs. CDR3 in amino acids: CASSYPGWELFF. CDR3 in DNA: TGTGCCAGCAGTTACCCGGGGTGGGAGCTGTTTTTT.